These 11 T cell receptor beta chains originate from one sample sequenced in a study of OX40 agonist ivuxolimab in advanced cancers. TCRdb's copy holds only in-frame clones and misses some; the assay was immunoSEQ multiplex PCR. The sample carries about 88,000 clones, around nine tenths recorded once. Specimen: CD4+ or CD8+ T cells sorted from blood, collected in a trial of the OX40 agonist ivuxolimab. Source of these receptors: an adult with an advanced solid tumor such as melanoma, head and neck, liver or kidney cancer.

V usage is TRBV5-1 and J usage is TRBJ2-2; the match to TRBD1 covers 7 bases. Germline CDR1 SGHRS, CDR2 YFSETQ. With 4 bases clipped from V and 3 bases from J, the junction kept 3 bases outside the gene matches. This CDR3 region has 14 residues. The CDR3 DNA reads TGCGCCAGCAGCCCGGACAGGTACACCGGGGAGCTGTTTTTT. It translates to CASSPDRYTGELFF.

For this clone: This sequence may be a read error, since a much larger clone differs from it by one base. This sample includes further DNA sequences coding for the same CDR3. The chain couples TRBV5-8 to TRBJ1-5, with TRBD1 as a possible D gene (6 bases). The CDR3 is 15 residues long. Per the germline V gene, CDR1 is SGHTS and CDR2 is YDEGEE. The CDR3 DNA follows: TGTGCCAGCAGCGGTCAGGGGTTACAGGTTCAGCCTCAGCATTTT. It yields the protein CASSGQGLQVQPQHF.

This rearrangement joins TRBV5-4 to TRBJ2-5; maybe TRBD2 (7 bases). The germline V gene has CDR1 SGHNT and CDR2 YYREEE (reference sequence). Trimming removed 6 bases at V and 4 bases at J, with 16 bases between. The CDR3 length is 14 residues. CDR3 sequence reads: CASTPRRGGETQYF. For the CDR3, the DNA is TGTGCCAGCACCCCTAGGAGGGGGGGAGAGACCCAGTACTTC.

This chain connects TRBV7-3 to TRBJ2-3; D possibly corresponds to TRBD2 (6 bases). The CDR3 extends over 15 amino acids. In germline, CDR1 is SGHTA, CDR2 FQGTGA. V was clipped by 0 bases and J by 1 base, with 8 bases between them. CDR3 amino acids: CASSLTWGGTDTQYF. Here the CDR3 DNA reads TGTGCCAGCAGCTTAACTTGGGGGGGCACAGATACGCAGTATTTT.

The sample holds a few counts of this clone. The chain links TRBV18 to TRBJ1-2; no clear D gene. V was clipped by 4 bases and J by 6 bases, with 12 bases between them. Germline V gene data show CDR1 as KGHSH and CDR2 as LQKENI. CDR3 size: 13 residues. The CDR3 coding sequence is TGTGCCAGCTCACAGACCCGAAGTGATGGCTACACCTTC. Its protein product is CASSQTRSDGYTF.

CDR3: CASMRDRGTQYF. In DNA form, the CDR3 reads TGTGCCAGCATGCGGGACAGGGGTACCCAGTACTTC. The chain uses TRBV2 and TRBJ2-7; 10 nucleotides match TRBD1. Germline V gene data show CDR1 as SNHLY and CDR2 as FYNNEI. The V and J ends lost 7 bases and 10 bases, in that order; junction bases with no gene match: 7. This CDR3 spans 12 amino acids.

CDR3 bases: TGCGCCAGCAGGCAACCTAGCGGGAGTTATACCGGGGAGCTGTTTTTT. It codes for CASRQPSGSYTGELFF. This chain joins TRBV5-1 and TRBJ2-2; 10 bases line up with TRBD2. Germline assignment: CDR1 SGHRS and CDR2 YFSETQ. The CDR3 has 16 amino acids. The J segment lost 5 bases and the V segment lost 5 bases, leaving 9 bases of the junction unmatched.

The chain links TRBV7-2 to TRBJ2-7; D is unclear. Germline CDR1 is SGHTA and CDR2 is FQGNSA. The CDR3 runs 13 residues. The ends were cut back, 5 bases at V and 2 bases at J, with 10 bases in the middle. The CDR3 here is CASSLPSAYEQYF. In DNA form, the CDR3 reads TGTGCCAGCAGCCTCCCGTCTGCCTACGAGCAGTACTTC. Variable domain in full (rest from reference TRBV7-2 and TRBJ2-7): GAGVSQSPSNKVTEKGKDVELRCDPISGHTALYWYRQSLGQGLEFLIYFQGNSAPDKSGLPSDRFSAERTGGSVSTLTIQRTQQEDSAVYLCASSLPSAYEQYFGPGTRLTVT.

This chain uses TRBV7-7 with TRBJ2-3, with 14 bases aligning to TRBD2. The CDR3 has 15 amino acids. V shed 4 bases and J 6 bases; nucleotides not matched to a gene: 3. Germline V lookup: CDR1 SSHAT, CDR2 FNYEAQ (reference sequence). The CDR3 DNA sequence: TGTGCCAGCAGCTCCGGACTAGCGGGAGGTGATACGCAGTATTTT. It yields the protein CASSSGLAGGDTQYF. Together with reference TRBV7-7 and TRBJ2-3, the CDR3 gives the full variable domain: GAGVSQSPRYKVTKRGQDVTLRCDPISSHATLYWYQQALGQGPEFLTYFNYEAQPDKSGLPSDRFSAERPEGSISTLTIQRTEQRDSAMYRCASSSGLAGGDTQYFGPGTRLTVL.

J is TRBJ1-1 and V is TRBV19; D is undetermined. V lost 3 bases to trimming and J lost 0 bases, with 8 bases between them. CDR1 is LNHDA and CDR2 is SQIVND in the germline V gene (reference sequence). The CDR3 has 14 amino acids. The DNA of the CDR3 is TGTGCCAGTAGTATTTCCGTAATGAACACTGAAGCTTTCTTT. Residues: CASSISVMNTEAFF.

This clone has just a few counts. V usage is TRBV7-8 and J usage is TRBJ2-1; tentatively, D is TRBD2 (6 bases). CDR3 length: 13 residues. V was clipped by 5 bases and J by 3 bases, with 8 bases between them. Germline lookup yields CDR1 SGHVS and CDR2 FQNEAQ. The DNA of the CDR3 is TGTGCCAGCAGCCCGGGGGACTACAATGAGCAGTTCTTC. Translating it yields CASSPGDYNEQFF.